A selection of T cell receptor beta chains follows, all from one sample in a study of technical replicates of blood from a handful of donors. TCRdb's table, derived via immunoSEQ multiplex PCR, lists solely in-frame clones and lacks some. The data contain approximately 51,000 clones, around 95% of them singletons. The sample consisted of PBMCs. The source of these receptors is a human donor in good health. Some clones in this sample may be carry-over from other donors' samples. CDR3s include the opening cysteine and the closing phenylalanine or tryptophan. The D gene is left open where the match is weak. A clone size is listed for some rows: how often the clone was seen (once, few, many), or a class if it is expanded.

>TRBJ2-5|TRBD1|.|TRBV27
TGTGCCAGCAAGACCGGGACAGGGGTTGAGACCCAGTACTTC
CASKTGTGVETQYF
>TRBJ1-4|.|once|TRBV30
TGTGCCTGGAGTATAGGAGGGTCCCAGGAAAAACTGTTTTTT
CAWSIGGSQEKLFF
>TRBJ1-1|.|.|TRBV7-3
TGTGCCAGCAGCTTCGCCCAGGGAACTGAAGCTTTCTTT
CASSFAQGTEAFF
>TRBJ2-7|TRBD2|.|TRBV14
TGTGCCAGCAGCCCCCCGGGGGGAACCCCCTCCGAGCAGTACTTC
CASSPPGGTPSEQYF
>TRBJ2-1|TRBD2|.|TRBV27
TGTGCCAGCAGTTCAAGGGGCGGGGGGGCCTCCTACAATGAGCAGTTCTTC
CASSSRGGGASYNEQFF
>TRBJ2-2|TRBD2|.|TRBV9
TGTGCCAGCAGCGGGCGGGGGGGCCCGGACACCGGGGAGCTGTTTTTT
CASSGRGGPDTGELFF
>TRBJ1-1|TRBD1|few|TRBV7-8
TGTGCCAGCAGCACCGACAGGGAGAACACTGAAGCTTTCTTT
CASSTDRENTEAFF
>TRBJ2-7|.|.|TRBV29-1
TGCAGCGTTGTTGGGGGCCAATCCTACGAGCAGTACTTC
CSVVGGQSYEQYF
>TRBJ2-1|TRBD2|.|TRBV29-1
TGCAGCGTTGAGGTAGCGGGAGGTTTTTACAATGAGCAGTTCTTC
CSVEVAGGFYNEQFF
>TRBJ2-1|TRBD2|once|TRBV7-9
TGTGCCAGCAGCTTGAGGCCTAGCGGGAGTGGATCCTACAATGAGCAGTTCTTC
CASSLRPSGSGSYNEQFF
>TRBJ1-6|.|.|TRBV4-3
TGCGCCAGCAGCCAAGACATCCCAAATTCACCCCTCCACTTT
CASSQDIPNSPLHF
>TRBJ1-3|.|.|TRBV7-9
TGTGCCAGCAGCTTAACTACAGGGAAGGGAGGAAACACCATATATTTT
CASSLTTGKGGNTIYF
>TRBJ1-1|TRBD1|.|TRBV7-6
TGTGCCAGCAGACAAACTGAGGGACAGACTGAAGCTTTCTTT
CASRQTEGQTEAFF
>TRBJ2-3|.|.|TRBV5-1
TGCGCCAGCAGCCGAGACAGGGATACGCAGTATTTT
CASSRDRDTQYF
>TRBJ1-2|.|.|TRBV7-9
TGTGCCAGCAGCTTAGGGCAGTCTTTCTCCGGCTACACCTTC
CASSLGQSFSGYTF
>TRBJ1-1|.|few|TRBV29-1
TGCAGCGTTGAGAGGGAGGCCAGTAACACTGAAGCTTTCTTT
CSVEREASNTEAFF
>TRBJ2-2|TRBD2|.|TRBV5-5
TGTGCCAGCACCGGGACTAGCGGGGGGGCCCACACCGGGGAGCTGTTTTTT
CASTGTSGGAHTGELFF
>TRBJ1-1|.|.|TRBV7-9
TGTGCCAGCAGCTTGGGCAGGAACACTGAAGCTTTCTTT
CASSLGRNTEAFF
>TRBJ2-5|.|.|TRBV5-5
TGTGCCAGCAGCTTCCTCCCCCCAGAGACCCAGTACTTC
CASSFLPPETQYF
>TRBJ2-3|TRBD2|once|TRBV7-2
TGTGCCAGCAGCCCCTTCATCGGGCGGGGGGGATCGGCGCAGTATTTT
CASSPFIGRGGSAQYF
>TRBJ2-3|TRBD2|.|TRBV5-1
TGCGCCAGCAGCTTGGCGGCCCTAGCGGGGGGGCGAGATACGCAGTATTTT
CASSLAALAGGRDTQYF
>TRBJ1-2|TRBD1|.|TRBV25-1
TGTGCCAGCAGGGGCTCCGGGACAGGAAGCGGCTACACCTTC
CASRGSGTGSGYTF
>TRBJ2-1|TRBD2|few|TRBV7-3
TGTGCCAGTGGTGGGAGGGGTTACAATGAGCAGTTCTTC
CASGGRGYNEQFF
>TRBJ2-7|.|.|TRBV5-1
TGCGCCAGCAGCTTGTACGGGGAGGCCTACGAGCAGTACTTC
CASSLYGEAYEQYF
>TRBJ2-5|.|.|TRBV11-3
TGTGCCAGCAGCTCCGGAGGGGAGACCCAGTACTTC
CASSSGGETQYF
>TRBJ2-6|TRBD1|.|TRBV7-9
TGTGCCAGCAGCTTGGGTGGACAGGGGGGCTCTGGGGCCAACGTCCTGACTTTC
CASSLGGQGGSGANVLTF
>TRBJ2-2|TRBD2|.|TRBV5-4
TGTGCCAGCAGTCCCGCCGGGGCGGGAGGTCTCACCGGGGAGCTGTTTTTT
CASSPAGAGGLTGELFF
>TRBJ1-1|TRBD1|.|TRBV18
TGTGCCAGCTCACCACCGAAAAGGGGGCCCATTAACACTGAAGCTTTCTTT
CASSPPKRGPINTEAFF
>TRBJ2-5|TRBD2|.|TRBV11-2
TGTGCCAGCAGGGAGGTCACTAGCGGGGGCCAAGAGACCCAGTACTTC
CASREVTSGGQETQYF
>TRBJ1-6|.|few|TRBV7-9
TGTGCCAGCAGCTCCTCGGATTCACCCCTCCACTTT
CASSSSDSPLHF
>TRBJ2-7|TRBD1|.|TRBV5-4
TGTGCCAGCAGCTTGAACGGACAGGGGGCCTACGAGCAGTACTTC
CASSLNGQGAYEQYF
>TRBJ2-7|TRBD2|.|TRBV6-6
TGTGCCAGCAGAATGGGACTAGCGGGGCCATACTACGAGCAGTACTTC
CASRMGLAGPYYEQYF
>TRBJ2-1|.|.|TRBV11-2
TGTGCCAGCAGCCTAATGGGGCTAGCGTTCAATGAGCAGTTCTTC
CASSLMGLAFNEQFF
>TRBJ2-7|TRBD2|once|TRBV2
TGTGCCAGCAGTACTAGGACTAGCGGGAGCTTGTACGAGCAGTACTTC
CASSTRTSGSLYEQYF
>TRBJ1-1|TRBD1|.|TRBV9
TGTGCCAGCAGCTCCAACGGACAGGAGAACACTGAAGCTTTCTTT
CASSSNGQENTEAFF
>TRBJ2-1|TRBD2|.|TRBV19
TGTGCCAGTAGTACTGGACTAGCGGGATACAATGAGCAGTTCTTC
CASSTGLAGYNEQFF
>TRBJ2-7|.|.|TRBV5-1
TGCGCCAGCAGCTTGGGGGGGGGCTTAGGCGAGCAGTACTTC
CASSLGGGLGEQYF
>TRBJ1-3|.|.|TRBV30
TGTGCCGCGGGAACTGGAAACACCATATATTTT
CAAGTGNTIYF
>TRBJ2-7|TRBD1|once|TRBV6-5
TGTGCCAGCAGACAACGACAGGGGGCCTACGAGCAGTACTTC
CASRQRQGAYEQYF
>TRBJ1-6|.|.|TRBV5-8
TGTGCCAGCAGCTTGGCTGCAGGCTATTCACCCCTCCACTTT
CASSLAAGYSPLHF
>TRBJ2-1|.|.|TRBV4-3
TGCGCCAGCAGCCAAGACAATCCCGTCAGCTCCTACAATGAGCAGTTCTTC
CASSQDNPVSSYNEQFF
>TRBJ1-2|.|.|TRBV6-6
TGTGCCAGCAGCCTCTCGGGGGACGGCTACACCTTC
CASSLSGDGYTF
>TRBJ2-3|.|.|TRBV9
TGTGCCAGCAGCGTAGTAGGGATCGGAGGAGATACGCAGTATTTT
CASSVVGIGGDTQYF
>TRBJ1-6|.|.|TRBV27
TGTGCCAGCAGTCCCCTGGGCGGCAGGGGATCACCCCTCCACTTT
CASSPLGGRGSPLHF
>TRBJ2-3|TRBD2|.|TRBV5-4
TGTGCCTCACAAACCCTAGCGGGGGGTTTCACAGATACGCAGTATTTT
CASQTLAGGFTDTQYF
>TRBJ1-1|.|.|TRBV4-3
TGCGCCAGCAGCCAAGATAGAGGAAACACTGAAGCTTTCTTT
CASSQDRGNTEAFF
>TRBJ1-5|TRBD1|.|TRBV5-6
TGTGCCAGCAGCTCAACAGGGGGCCGGAATCAGCCCCAGCATTTT
CASSSTGGRNQPQHF
>TRBJ2-2|.|.|TRBV29-1
TGCAGCGTCCTAATTCGTCAGGGCAACACCGGGGAGCTGTTTTTT
CSVLIRQGNTGELFF
>TRBJ2-7|.|.|TRBV6-5
TGTGCCAGCAGTTACTCCCGGGGGTACGAGCAGTACTTC
CASSYSRGYEQYF
>TRBJ1-1|.|.|TRBV4-3
TGCGCCAGCAGCCAAGATTGGCAGATGAACACTGAAGCTTTCTTT
CASSQDWQMNTEAFF
>TRBJ2-3|.|once|TRBV5-1
TGCGCCAGCAGCCTCCCCCTAAGCGAAAGCACAGATACGCAGTATTTT
CASSLPLSESTDTQYF
>TRBJ2-5|.|.|TRBV5-1
TGCGCCAGCAGCTTGGCCCCGCGGCCCAGAGAGACCCAGTACTTC
CASSLAPRPRETQYF
>TRBJ2-5|.|.|TRBV19
TGTGCCAGTAGTACAGGGTCTCAAGAGACCCAGTACTTC
CASSTGSQETQYF
>TRBJ2-5|TRBD2|.|TRBV4-2
TGTGCCAGCAGCCAAGGTGGCGGGAGACCAGAGACCCAGTACTTC
CASSQGGGRPETQYF
>TRBJ2-1|.|.|TRBV6-1
TGTGCCAGCAGTGAAGCGGACTATGAGCAGTTCTTC
CASSEADYEQFF
>TRBJ2-2|.|.|TRBV11-2
TGTGCCAGCAGCTTAATACGAACCGGGAACACCGGGGAGCTGTTTTTT
CASSLIRTGNTGELFF
>TRBJ2-7|.|.|TRBV7-2
TGTGCCAGCAGCCTCCCTTCCGGTTCGACCTACGAGCAGTACTTC
CASSLPSGSTYEQYF
>TRBJ1-3|.|once|TRBV12-5
TGTGCTACCAAAAGGGGTGGGCAAGGTGGAAACACCATATATTTT
CATKRGGQGGNTIYF
>TRBJ1-1|.|.|TRBV11-2
TGTGCCAGCAGCTTAGGTGAGGGAGTAGCGGCTTTCTTT
CASSLGEGVAAFF